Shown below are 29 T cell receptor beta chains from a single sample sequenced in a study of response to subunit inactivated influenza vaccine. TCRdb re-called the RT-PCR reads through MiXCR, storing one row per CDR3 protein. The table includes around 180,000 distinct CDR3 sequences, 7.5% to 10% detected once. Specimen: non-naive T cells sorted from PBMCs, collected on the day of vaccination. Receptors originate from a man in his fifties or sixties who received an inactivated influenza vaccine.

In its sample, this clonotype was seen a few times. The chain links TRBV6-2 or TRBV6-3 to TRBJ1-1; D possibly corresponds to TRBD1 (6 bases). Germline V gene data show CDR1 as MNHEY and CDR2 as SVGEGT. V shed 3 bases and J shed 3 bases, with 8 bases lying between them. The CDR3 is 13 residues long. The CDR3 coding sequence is TGTGCCAGCAGTTATGCAGGGGACACTGAAGCTTTCTTT. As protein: CASSYAGDTEAFF.

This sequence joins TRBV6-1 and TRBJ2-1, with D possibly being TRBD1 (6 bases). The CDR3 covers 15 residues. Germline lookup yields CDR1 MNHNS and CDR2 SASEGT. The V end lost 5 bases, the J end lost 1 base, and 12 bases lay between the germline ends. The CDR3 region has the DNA TGTGCCAGCAGTAAGGACAGCCCGTCCTACAATGAGCAGTTCTTC. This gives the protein CASSKDSPSYNEQFF.

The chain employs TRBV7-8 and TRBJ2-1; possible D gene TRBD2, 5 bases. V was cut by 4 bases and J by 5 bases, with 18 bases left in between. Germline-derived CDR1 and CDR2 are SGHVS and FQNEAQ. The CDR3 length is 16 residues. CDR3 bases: TGTGCCAGCAGCTCGTCGGGAAGCCTGATCCACAATGAGCAGTTCTTC. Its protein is CASSSSGSLIHNEQFF. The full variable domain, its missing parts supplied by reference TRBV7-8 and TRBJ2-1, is GAGVSQSPRYKVAKRGQDVALRCDPISGHVSLFWYQQALGQGPEFLTYFQNEAQLDKSGLPSDRFFAERPEGSVSTLKIQRTQQEDSAVYLCASSSSGSLIHNEQFFGPGTRLTVL.

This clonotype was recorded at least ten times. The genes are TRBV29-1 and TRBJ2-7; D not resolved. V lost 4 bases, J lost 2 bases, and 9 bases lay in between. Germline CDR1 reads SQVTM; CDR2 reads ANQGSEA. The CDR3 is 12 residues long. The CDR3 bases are TGCAGCGTTGGGACGGACGCCTACGAGCAGTACTTC. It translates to CSVGTDAYEQYF.

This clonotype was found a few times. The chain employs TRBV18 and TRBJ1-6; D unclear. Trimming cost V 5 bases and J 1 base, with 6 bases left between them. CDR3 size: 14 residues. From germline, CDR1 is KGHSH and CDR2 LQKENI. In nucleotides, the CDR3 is TGTGCCAGCTCATCACAGTCCTATAATTCACCCCTCCACTTT. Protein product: CASSSQSYNSPLHF.

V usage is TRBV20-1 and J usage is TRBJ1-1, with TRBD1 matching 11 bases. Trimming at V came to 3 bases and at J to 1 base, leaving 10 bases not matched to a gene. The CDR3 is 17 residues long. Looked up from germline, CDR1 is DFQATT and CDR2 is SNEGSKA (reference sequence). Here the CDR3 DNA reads TGCAGTGCTAGGGTCCCCCGGGACAGGGGGTGGAACACTGAAGCTTTCTTT. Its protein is CSARVPRDRGWNTEAFF.

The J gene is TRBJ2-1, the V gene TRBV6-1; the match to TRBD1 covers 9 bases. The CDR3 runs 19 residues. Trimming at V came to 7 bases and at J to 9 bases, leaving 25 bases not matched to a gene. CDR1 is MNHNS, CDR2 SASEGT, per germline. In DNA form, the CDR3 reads TGTGCCAGCACCCAAAACCTCCGGGACAGGGACCTCACTAAGGCTGAGCAGTTCTTC. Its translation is CASTQNLRDRDLTKAEQFF.

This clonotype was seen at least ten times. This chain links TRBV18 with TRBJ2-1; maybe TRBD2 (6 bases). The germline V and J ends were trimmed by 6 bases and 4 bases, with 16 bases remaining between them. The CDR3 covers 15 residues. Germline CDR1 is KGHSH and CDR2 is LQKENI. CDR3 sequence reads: CASSPAGSLYNEQFF. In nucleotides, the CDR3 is TGTGCCAGCTCCCCAGCGGGCTCGCTTTACAATGAGCAGTTCTTC.

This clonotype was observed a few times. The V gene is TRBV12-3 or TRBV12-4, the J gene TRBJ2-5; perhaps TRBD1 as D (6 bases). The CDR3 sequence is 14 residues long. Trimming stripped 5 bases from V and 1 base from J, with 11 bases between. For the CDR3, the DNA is TGTGCCAGCAGTCCGGGACACGCCCAAGAGACCCAGTACTTC. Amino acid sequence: CASSPGHAQETQYF.

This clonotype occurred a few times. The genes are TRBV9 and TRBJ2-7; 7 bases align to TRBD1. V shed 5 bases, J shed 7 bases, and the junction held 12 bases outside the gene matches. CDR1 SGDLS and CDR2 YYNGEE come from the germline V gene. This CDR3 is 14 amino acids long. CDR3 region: CASSPGTAPWEQYF. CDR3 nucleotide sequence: TGTGCCAGCAGTCCCGGGACAGCCCCCTGGGAGCAGTACTTC.

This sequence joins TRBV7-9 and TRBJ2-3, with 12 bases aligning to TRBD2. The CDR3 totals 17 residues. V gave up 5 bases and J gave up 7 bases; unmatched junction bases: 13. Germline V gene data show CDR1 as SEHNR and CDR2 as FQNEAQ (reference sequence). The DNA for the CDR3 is TGTGCCAGCAGCCCGGGGACTAGCGGGCCTTCACGAAATACGCAGTATTTT. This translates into CASSPGTSGPSRNTQYF.

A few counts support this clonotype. The CDR3 region is CATSTLRDSRPQETQYF. Written as DNA, the CDR3 is TGTGCCACCAGCACCCTAAGGGACAGCAGACCCCAAGAGACCCAGTACTTC. This chain connects TRBV15 to TRBJ2-5; 7 nucleotides align to TRBD1. In germline, CDR1 is LNHNV, CDR2 YYDKDF (reference sequence). With V trimmed by 4 bases and J by 1 base, 12 bases remained unmatched. CDR3 length: 17 residues.

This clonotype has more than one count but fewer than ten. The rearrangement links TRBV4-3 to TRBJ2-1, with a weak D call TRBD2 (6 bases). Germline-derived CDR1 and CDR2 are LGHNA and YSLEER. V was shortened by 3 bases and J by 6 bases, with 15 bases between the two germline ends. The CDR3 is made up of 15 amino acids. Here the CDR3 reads CASSHSGGEINEQFF. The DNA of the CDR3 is TGCGCCAGCAGCCACTCCGGAGGGGAAATCAATGAGCAGTTCTTC.

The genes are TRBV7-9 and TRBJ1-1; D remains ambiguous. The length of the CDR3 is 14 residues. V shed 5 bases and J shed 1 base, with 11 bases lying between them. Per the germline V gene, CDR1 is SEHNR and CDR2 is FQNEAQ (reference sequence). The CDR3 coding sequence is TGTGCCAGCAGCCCCCCGAAGAGGAACACTGAAGCTTTCTTT. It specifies CASSPPKRNTEAFF.

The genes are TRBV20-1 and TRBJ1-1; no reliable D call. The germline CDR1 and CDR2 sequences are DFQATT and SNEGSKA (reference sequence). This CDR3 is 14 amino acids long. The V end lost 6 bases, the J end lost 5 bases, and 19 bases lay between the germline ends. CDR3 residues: CSAITTLAGTEAFF. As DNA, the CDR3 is TGCAGTGCCATAACGACCCTAGCGGGGACTGAAGCTTTCTTT.

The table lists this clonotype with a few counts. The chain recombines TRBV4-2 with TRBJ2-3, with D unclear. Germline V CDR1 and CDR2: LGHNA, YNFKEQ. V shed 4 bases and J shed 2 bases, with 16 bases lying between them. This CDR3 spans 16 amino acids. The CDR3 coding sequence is TGTGCCAGCAGCCCACAGACTGGATCTCTCACAGATACGCAGTATTTT. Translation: CASSPQTGSLTDTQYF.

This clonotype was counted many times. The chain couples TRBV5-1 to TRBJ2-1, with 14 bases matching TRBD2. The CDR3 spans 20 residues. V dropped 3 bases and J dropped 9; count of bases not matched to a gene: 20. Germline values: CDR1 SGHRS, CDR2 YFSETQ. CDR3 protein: CASSSPPGLAGASYQGEQFF. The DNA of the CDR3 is TGCGCCAGCAGCTCGCCACCGGGACTAGCGGGAGCTTCTTATCAGGGTGAGCAGTTCTTC.

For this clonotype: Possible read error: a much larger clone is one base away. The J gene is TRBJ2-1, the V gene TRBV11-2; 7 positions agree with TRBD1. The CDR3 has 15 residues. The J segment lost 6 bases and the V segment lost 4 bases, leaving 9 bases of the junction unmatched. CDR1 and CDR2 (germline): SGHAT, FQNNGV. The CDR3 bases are TGTGCCAGCAGCTACAGGGGATACCTATTCAATGAGCAGTTCTTC. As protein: CASSYRGYLFNEQFF.

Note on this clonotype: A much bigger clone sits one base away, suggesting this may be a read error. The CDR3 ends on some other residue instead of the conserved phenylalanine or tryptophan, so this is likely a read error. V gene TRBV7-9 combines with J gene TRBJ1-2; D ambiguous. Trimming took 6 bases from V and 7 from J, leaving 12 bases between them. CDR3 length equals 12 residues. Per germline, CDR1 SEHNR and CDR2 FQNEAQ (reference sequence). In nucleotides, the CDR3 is TGTGCCAGCAGGTTATCCTCCGGTGGCTACACCTAC. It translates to CASRLSSGGYTY.

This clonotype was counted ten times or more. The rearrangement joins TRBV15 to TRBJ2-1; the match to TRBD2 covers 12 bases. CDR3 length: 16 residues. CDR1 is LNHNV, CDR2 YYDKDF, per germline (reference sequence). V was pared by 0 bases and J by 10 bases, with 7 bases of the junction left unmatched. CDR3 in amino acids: CATSRDLTSGSREQFF. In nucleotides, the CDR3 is TGTGCCACCAGCAGAGATCTGACTAGCGGGAGTCGGGAGCAGTTCTTC.

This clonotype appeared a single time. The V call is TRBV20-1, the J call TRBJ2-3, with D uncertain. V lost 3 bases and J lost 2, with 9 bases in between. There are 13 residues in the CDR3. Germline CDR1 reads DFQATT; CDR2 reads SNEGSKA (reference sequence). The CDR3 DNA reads TGCAGTGCTAGTTTTGGGCCCACAGATACGCAGTATTTT. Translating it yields CSASFGPTDTQYF.

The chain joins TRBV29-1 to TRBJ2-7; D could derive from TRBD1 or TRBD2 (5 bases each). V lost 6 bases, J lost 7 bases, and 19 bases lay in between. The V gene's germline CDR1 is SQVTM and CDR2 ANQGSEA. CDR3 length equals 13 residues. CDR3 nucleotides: TGCAGCGTCCAAACCTGGGACGGCCTGGAGCAGTACTTC. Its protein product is CSVQTWDGLEQYF.

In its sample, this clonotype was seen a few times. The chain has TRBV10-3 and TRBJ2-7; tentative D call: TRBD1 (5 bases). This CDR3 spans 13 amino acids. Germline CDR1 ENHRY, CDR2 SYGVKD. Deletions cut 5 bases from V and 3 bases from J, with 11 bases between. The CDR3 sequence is CAISQQDFYEQYF. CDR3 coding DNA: TGTGCCATCAGTCAACAGGATTTCTACGAGCAGTACTTC.

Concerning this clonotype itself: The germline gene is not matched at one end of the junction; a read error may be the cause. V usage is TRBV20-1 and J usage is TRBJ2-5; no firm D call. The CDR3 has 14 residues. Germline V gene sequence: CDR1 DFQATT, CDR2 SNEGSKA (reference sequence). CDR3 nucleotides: TGCAGTGCTAGAGACGTCGGTCAGCTGGAGACCCTGTACTTC. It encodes CSARDVGQLETLYF.

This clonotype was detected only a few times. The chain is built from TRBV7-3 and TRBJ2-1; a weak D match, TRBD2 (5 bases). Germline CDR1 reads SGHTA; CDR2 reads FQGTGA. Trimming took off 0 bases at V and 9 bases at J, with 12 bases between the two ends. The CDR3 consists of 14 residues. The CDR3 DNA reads TGTGCCAGCAGCTTAACGTTGACCGAGGGTGAGCAGTTCTTC. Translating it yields CASSLTLTEGEQFF.

CDR3 amino acids: CASSYSRGPRSTDTQYF. DNA for the CDR3: TGTGCCAGCAGTTACTCCAGGGGGCCCCGATCCACAGATACGCAGTATTTT. The chain recombines TRBV6-2 or TRBV6-3 with TRBJ2-3; 8 bases are shared with TRBD1. CDR3 length: 17 amino acids. Trimming removed 0 bases from V and 2 bases from J; junction bases left unmatched: 7. Per the germline V gene, CDR1 is MNHEY and CDR2 is SVGEGT.

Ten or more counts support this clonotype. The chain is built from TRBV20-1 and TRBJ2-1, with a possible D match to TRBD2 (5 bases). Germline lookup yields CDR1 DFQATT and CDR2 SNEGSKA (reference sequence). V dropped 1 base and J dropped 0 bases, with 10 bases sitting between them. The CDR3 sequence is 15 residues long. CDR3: CSARGLANSYNEQFF. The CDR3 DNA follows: TGCAGTGCTAGAGGGCTAGCCAACTCCTACAATGAGCAGTTCTTC.

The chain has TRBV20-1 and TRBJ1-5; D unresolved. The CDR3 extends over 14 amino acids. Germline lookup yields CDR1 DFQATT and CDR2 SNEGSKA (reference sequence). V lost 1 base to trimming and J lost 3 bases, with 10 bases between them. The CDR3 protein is CSARVGQVNQPQHF. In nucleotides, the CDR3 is TGCAGTGCTAGAGTAGGGCAGGTCAATCAGCCCCAGCATTTT.

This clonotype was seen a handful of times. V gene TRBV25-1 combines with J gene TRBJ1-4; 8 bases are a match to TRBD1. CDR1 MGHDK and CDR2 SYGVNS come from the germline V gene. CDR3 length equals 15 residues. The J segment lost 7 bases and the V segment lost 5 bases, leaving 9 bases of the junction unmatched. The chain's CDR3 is CASSQSGGAGEKLFF. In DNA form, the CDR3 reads TGTGCCAGCAGTCAATCAGGGGGCGCGGGTGAAAAACTGTTTTTT.